One sample yielded the 4 T cell receptor beta chains listed below, sequenced in a study of Graves' ophthalmopathy and Graves' hyperthyroidism. Amplification from RNA transcripts yielded the TCR beta CDR3 regions. The first round was an RT-PCR with HTBI primers, and the second round was a multiplex PCR. Each CDR3 protein gets one entry after TCRdb re-called the multiplex PCR reads with MiXCR. The sample has 400,000 or so distinct CDR3 sequences, about 18% seen once. What was sequenced was peripheral blood. Receptors originate from an adult woman with stable Graves' hyperthyroidism.

Remarks on this clonotype: Sequence at one end of the junction differs from germline and may be a read error. The chain uses TRBV20-1 and TRBJ2-7, with D possibly TRBD2 on 6 matching bases. The CDR3 covers 13 residues. Looked up from germline, CDR1 is DFQATT and CDR2 is SNEGSKA (reference sequence). Here the CDR3 reads CSAQSGPPYEEYF. The CDR3 nucleotides read TGCAGTGCTCAAAGCGGGCCCCCCTACGAGGAGTACTTC.

The table lists this clonotype with many counts. The chain couples TRBV5-1 to TRBJ2-7; D not resolved. This CDR3 is built from 18 residues. Trimming shortened V by 0 bases and J by 7 bases, and 26 bases separated the two germline ends. Germline V gives CDR1 SGHRS, CDR2 YFSETQ. The CDR3 protein is CASSLADRSNWVVREQYF. In DNA form, the CDR3 reads TGCGCCAGCAGCTTGGCGGATCGCAGTAACTGGGTGGTAAGGGAGCAGTACTTC. The entire variable domain, with the rest obtained from reference TRBV5-1 and TRBJ2-7, is as follows: KAGVTQTPRYLIKTRGQQVTLSCSPISGHRSVSWYQQTPGQGLQFLFEYFSETQRNKGNFPGRFSGRQFSNSRSEMNVSTLELGDSALYLCASSLADRSNWVVREQYFGPGTRLTVT.

This clonotype was seen at least ten times. The rearrangement uses TRBV30 and TRBJ2-7; 10 bases fit TRBD2. Germline values: CDR1 GTSNPN, CDR2 SVGIG (reference sequence). The CDR3 spans 17 residues. V shed 0 bases, J shed 0 bases, and the junction held 8 bases outside the gene matches. The CDR3 sequence: CAWSVRGSGRISYEQYF. The CDR3 nucleotides read TGTGCCTGGAGTGTACGAGGTAGCGGGAGGATCTCCTACGAGCAGTACTTC.

The sample holds many counts of this clonotype. In DNA form, the CDR3 reads TGCAGTGCTCGACAGGGGGGGTCAGACACCGGGGAGCTGTTTTTT. Its translation is CSARQGGSDTGELFF. The chain employs TRBV20-1 and TRBJ2-2, with 9 bases that match TRBD1. The CDR3 is made up of 15 amino acids. The germline CDR1 and CDR2 sequences are DFQATT and SNEGSKA (reference sequence). J lost 3 bases, V lost 5 bases, and 7 bases had no gene match.